This T cell receptor beta chain was recovered during a study of blood T cell repertoires in COVID-19. Study information: COVID-19 samples, acute and convalescent, were from the United States, Italy and Spain. T cells, B-cell-depleted T cells, or PBMCs supplied cDNA or gDNA.

Source study methods: Amplifying reference gene primers gave estimates of nucleated cell counts. The data were produced by immunoSEQ multiplex PCR, yet TCRdb's version contains in-frame clones alone and is incomplete. Clonal size and the V and J genes are those of that table, whereas D and trimming came from the DNA. The data contain roughly 350,000 clones, over 75% of them singletons. Germline V gene lookup returns CDR1 KGHDR and CDR2 SFDVKD. The length of the CDR3 is 15 residues. Trimming cost V 4 bases and J 2 bases; bases outside gene matches: 5. The sequencing input was peripheral blood. This chain connects TRBV24-1 to TRBJ1-2; 8 bases are a match to TRBD1. The receptor was isolated from a woman aged 50 to 60 with active or convalescent COVID-19. Here the CDR3 reads CATSDPGQANYGYTF. CDR3 bases: TGTGCCACCAGTGACCCGGGACAGGCGAACTATGGCTACACCTTC.